These 27 T cell receptor beta chains share one sample of origin, sequenced in a study of blood T cell repertoires in COVID-19. Profiled with immunoSEQ multiplex PCR; TCRdb holds only in-frame clones, not every one. This table has 200,000 to 250,000 clones, approximately 80% appearing once. Sequencing was done on a sample of peripheral blood. The receptors were sampled from a woman aged 45-59 years with acute or convalescent COVID-19.

V and J are TRBV6-5 and TRBJ2-3, with D hard to call. With 6 bases removed from V and 6 bases from J, the gap between germline ends came to 7 bases. The germline gives CDR1 MNHEY, CDR2 SVGAGI. This CDR3 has 11 residues. CDR3 in DNA: TGTGCCAGCAGCACCAGGGATACGCAGTATTTT. As protein: CASSTRDTQYF.

The chain employs TRBV30 and TRBJ2-1; TRBD2 matches at 9 bases. The trim removed 2 bases at V and 8 bases at J, leaving 10 bases unmatched. This CDR3 is built from 15 residues. Germline loops: CDR1 GTSNPN, CDR2 SVGIG (reference sequence). CDR3 bases: TGTGCCTGGAGTCCCGGGGCGGGGGGGCCGGATGAGCAGTTCTTC. Translation: CAWSPGAGGPDEQFF.

About this clone itself: Other DNA sequences within the sample encode an identical CDR3. The V gene is TRBV19, the J gene TRBJ2-5; perhaps TRBD2 as D (6 bases). The CDR3 runs to 13 residues. Germline V gene sequence: CDR1 LNHDA, CDR2 SQIVND (reference sequence). V was clipped by 5 bases and J by 5 bases, with 12 bases between them. The CDR3 bases are TGTGCCAGTAGTGATACGGGAGAGGAGACCCAGTACTTC. This translates into CASSDTGEETQYF. The full variable domain, completed using reference TRBV19 and TRBJ2-5, is DGGITQSPKYLFRKEGQNVTLSCEQNLNHDAMYWYRQDPGQGLRLIYYSQIVNDFQKGDIAEGYSVSREKKESFPLTVTSAQKNPTAFYLCASSDTGEETQYFGPGTRLLVL.

The chain couples TRBV7-9 to TRBJ1-1; unclear D gene. CDR3 length: 14 residues. V was trimmed by 1 base and J by 1 base, leaving 7 bases between them. In germline, CDR1 is SEHNR, CDR2 FQNEAQ (reference sequence). As DNA, the CDR3 is TGTGCCAGCAGCTTAGATGCCGGGAACACTGAAGCTTTCTTT. Translation: CASSLDAGNTEAFF.

The gene calls are TRBV3-1 (or the pseudogene TRBV3-2) and TRBJ2-7, with a tentative D call TRBD2 (5 bases). The CDR3 totals 15 residues. Germline values: CDR1 LGHDT, CDR2 YNNKEL (reference sequence). V lost 3 bases and J 0 bases, leaving 12 bases between the germline ends. The CDR3 nucleotides read TGTGCCAGCAGCCATGACGGGGTTAGCTCCTACGAGCAGTACTTC. This encodes CASSHDGVSSYEQYF.

The sample holds a few counts of this clone. This rearrangement joins TRBV19 to TRBJ2-7, with D possibly TRBD1 on 6 matching bases. Per the germline V gene, CDR1 is LNHDA and CDR2 is SQIVND (reference sequence). The CDR3 is 15 amino acids. Trimming stripped 4 bases from V and 6 bases from J, with 19 bases between. The CDR3 is CASSTGHRVKVEQYF. The CDR3 region has the DNA TGTGCCAGTAGTACCGGGCACAGGGTGAAGGTCGAGCAGTACTTC. The variable domain in full, with the rest retrieved from reference TRBV19 and TRBJ2-7, is DGGITQSPKYLFRKEGQNVTLSCEQNLNHDAMYWYRQDPGQGLRLIYYSQIVNDFQKGDIAEGYSVSREKKESFPLTVTSAQKNPTAFYLCASSTGHRVKVEQYFGPGTRLTVT.

The chain joins TRBV7-2 to TRBJ2-1; 7 bases align to TRBD1. CDR1 and CDR2 from the germline V gene are SGHTA and FQGNSA. This CDR3 has 17 amino acids. V dropped 3 bases and J dropped 2; count of bases not matched to a gene: 10. The CDR3 reads CASSLWTGTAPYNEQFF. The CDR3 DNA reads TGTGCCAGCAGCTTGTGGACCGGGACAGCGCCCTACAATGAGCAGTTCTTC.

The rearrangement joins TRBV27 to TRBJ2-1, with 8 bases that match TRBD1. The CDR3 runs 19 residues. J lost 0 bases, V lost 4 bases, and 14 bases had no gene match. Germline CDR1 reads MNHEY; CDR2 reads SMNVEV (reference sequence). The CDR3 sequence is CASSSRQGTMLSSYNEQFF. As DNA, the CDR3 is TGTGCCAGCAGTTCAAGACAGGGGACGATGCTGAGCTCCTACAATGAGCAGTTCTTC.

This clone has more than one count but fewer than ten. The rearrangement uses TRBV7-2 and TRBJ2-1; TRBD2 agrees at 11 bases. The junction had 19 bases not matched to a gene; V was cut back by 6 bases and J by 9 bases. The CDR3 is made up of 18 amino acids. Germline-derived CDR1 and CDR2 are SGHTA and FQGNSA. The CDR3 reads CASSSPALTSGIGGEQFF. The DNA of the CDR3 is TGTGCCAGCAGTTCCCCCGCTTTGACTAGCGGGATCGGGGGTGAGCAGTTCTTC.

This chain connects TRBV7-9 to TRBJ2-3; tentatively, D is TRBD2 (5 bases). Trimming pared 3 bases from V and 4 bases from J, leaving 5 bases between. The germline V gene encodes CDR1 SEHNR and CDR2 FQNEAQ (reference sequence). The CDR3 runs to 12 residues. The CDR3 region has the DNA TGTGCCAGCAGCTTCGGGGCAGATACGCAGTATTTT. Translation gives CASSFGADTQYF. The full variable domain, with the rest looked up from reference TRBV7-9 and TRBJ2-3, is DTGVSQNPRHKITKRGQNVTFRCDPISEHNRLYWYRQTLGQGPEFLTYFQNEAQLEKSRLLSDRFSAERPKGSFSTLEIQRTEQGDSAMYLCASSFGADTQYFGPGTRLTVL.

The gene calls are TRBV28 and TRBJ2-7, with TRBD1 matching 7 bases. Trimming took 4 bases from V and 5 from J; bases not matched to a gene: 8. This CDR3 has 14 residues. Per germline, CDR1 MDHEN and CDR2 SYDVKM. As DNA, the CDR3 is TGTGCCAGCAGTTCCGGCAGGGGGTCTAACGAGCAGTACTTC. Protein: CASSSGRGSNEQYF.

V gene TRBV5-6 combines with J gene TRBJ1-2, with 10 nucleotides matching TRBD1. V lost 4 bases to trimming and J lost 4 bases; unmatched junction nucleotides: 4. Germline assignment: CDR1 SGHDT and CDR2 YYEEEE. The CDR3 spans 14 residues. CDR3 loop: CASSPGQGRYGYTF. The DNA of the CDR3 is TGTGCCAGCAGCCCGGGACAGGGGCGCTATGGCTACACCTTC.

This clone was picked up one time. The chain combines TRBV20-1 with TRBJ1-1; D is perhaps TRBD1 (5 bases). This CDR3 comprises 11 residues. Per germline, CDR1 DFQATT and CDR2 SNEGSKA (reference sequence). V dropped 4 bases and J dropped 7 bases, with 10 bases sitting between them. DNA for the CDR3: TGCAGTGCTACCAAAGGGGTTGAAGCTTTCTTT. It codes for CSATKGVEAFF.

The rearrangement links TRBV5-4 to TRBJ1-2; TRBD1 agrees at 9 bases. Germline CDR1 reads SGHNT; CDR2 reads YYREEE (reference sequence). The CDR3 has 15 residues. V dropped 3 bases and J dropped 4; count of bases not matched to a gene: 7. The CDR3 loop reads CASSSPKQGAYGYTF. CDR3 nucleotide sequence: TGTGCCAGCAGCTCGCCCAAACAGGGGGCCTATGGCTACACCTTC.

The chain uses TRBV5-6 and TRBJ1-4; 7 bases match TRBD1. The CDR3 length is 13 residues. CDR1 is SGHDT, CDR2 YYEEEE, per germline. J was trimmed by 6 bases and V by 2 bases; bases with no gene match: 1. CDR3 bases: TGTGCCAGCAGCTTCGGGACAGATGAAAAACTGTTTTTT. It codes for CASSFGTDEKLFF.

The chain joins TRBV27 to TRBJ2-3; 10 nucleotides agree with TRBD2. The V and J ends lost 3 bases and 6 bases, in that order; junction bases with no gene match: 9. CDR1 MNHEY and CDR2 SMNVEV come from the germline V gene (reference sequence). The CDR3 has 16 residues. The CDR3, as DNA: TGTGCCAGCAGTTTTTCTTCTAGCGGGAGCGCGGATACGCAGTATTTT. It yields the protein CASSFSSSGSADTQYF.

This chain joins TRBV5-4 and TRBJ1-6; D remains unclear. CDR3 length: 13 amino acids. Between the trimmed V and J ends, which lost 1 base and 8 bases, there was a span of 7 bases. Germline CDR1 and CDR2: SGHNT and YYREEE (reference sequence). CDR3 sequence: CASSLTEDSPLHF. In DNA, the CDR3 is TGTGCCAGCAGCTTGACAGAAGATTCACCCCTCCACTTT.

The chain has TRBV25-1 and TRBJ2-2; possible D gene TRBD2, 6 bases. In germline, CDR1 is MGHDK, CDR2 SYGVNS. Trimming removed 4 bases from V and 6 bases from J, with 9 bases in between. The CDR3 consists of 13 residues. The chain's CDR3 is CASSGGEAGELFF. The CDR3 DNA is TGTGCCAGCAGTGGAGGGGAGGCCGGGGAGCTGTTTTTT. Variable domain in full (rest from reference TRBV25-1 and TRBJ2-2): EADIYQTPRYLVIGTGKKITLECSQTMGHDKMYWYQQDPGMELHLIHYSYGVNSTEKGDLSSESTVSRIRTEHFPLTLESARPSHTSQYLCASSGGEAGELFFGEGSRLTVL.

The V gene is TRBV12-3 or TRBV12-4, the J gene TRBJ1-6, with D unclear. Trimming shortened V by 3 bases and J by 11 bases, and 8 bases separated the two germline ends. This CDR3 has 12 amino acids. In DNA form, the CDR3 reads TGTGCCAGCAGTTTTGGGCCTCCACCCCTCCACTTT. Translation gives CASSFGPPPLHF.

This clone has a single count. CDR3 nucleotides: TGTGCCAGCAGCTCGCCTCCTGGACAGGGCGGTGACACCGGGGAGCTGTTTTTT. This gives the protein CASSSPPGQGGDTGELFF. This chain links TRBV5-4 with TRBJ2-2; 8 positions match TRBD1. Germline loops: CDR1 SGHNT, CDR2 YYREEE (reference sequence). The CDR3 is 18 residues long. V gave up 3 bases and J gave up 3 bases; unmatched junction bases: 13.

The chain combines TRBV6-5 with TRBJ1-1; 7 nucleotides agree with TRBD1. Germline assignment: CDR1 MNHEY and CDR2 SVGAGI. The ends lost 2 bases at V and 3 bases at J; junction bases unmatched: 6. The CDR3 consists of 15 residues. The CDR3 is CASSYVSRGHTEAFF. The CDR3 DNA reads TGTGCCAGCAGTTACGTTTCTAGGGGGCACACTGAAGCTTTCTTT.

This sequence joins TRBV7-2 and TRBJ2-1; 8 bases match TRBD1. Germline V gene sequence: CDR1 SGHTA, CDR2 FQGNSA. This CDR3 has 15 amino acids. V lost 4 bases to trimming and J lost 4 bases; unmatched junction nucleotides: 6. CDR3 amino acids: CASSSLGTGYNEQFF. CDR3 nucleotides: TGTGCCAGCAGCTCACTAGGGACAGGTTACAATGAGCAGTTCTTC.

V gene TRBV15 combines with J gene TRBJ1-4; TRBD1 might be the D (6 bases). The CDR3 loop spans 14 amino acids. CDR1 LNHNV and CDR2 YYDKDF come from the germline V gene (reference sequence). The V end was cut by 3 bases, the J end by 6 bases, with 11 bases between. CDR3 in DNA: TGTGCCACCAGCAGGACAGGCTCGGATGAAAAACTGTTTTTT. Translating gives CATSRTGSDEKLFF.

This clone was detected only a few times. The chain employs TRBV21-1 and TRBJ1-6; the table gives TRBD1 as D, unverified against the DNA. TRBV21-1 is a pseudogene locus. CDR3 size: 13 residues. The CDR3 bases are TGTGCCAAGAACGGGACAGGCGAGTCACCCCTCCACTTT. Protein sequence: CAKNGTGESPLHF.

CDR3 DNA: TGTGCCAGCAGTGAAACCCCAGGGGACACTGAAGCTTTCTTT. Translated: CASSETPGDTEAFF. This rearrangement joins TRBV2 to TRBJ1-1, with a weak D call TRBD1 (6 bases). The ends were cut back, 2 bases at V and 3 bases at J, with 10 bases in the middle. This CDR3 spans 14 amino acids. From germline, CDR1 is SNHLY and CDR2 FYNNEI.

This chain links TRBV18 with TRBJ2-1; weak D call: TRBD2 (6 bases). The CDR3 consists of 16 residues. The ends were cut back, 0 bases at V and 3 bases at J, with 12 bases in the middle. Germline V gene lookup returns CDR1 KGHSH and CDR2 LQKENI. The CDR3 sequence is CASSPPTGAGYNEQFF. The CDR3 region has the DNA TGTGCCAGCTCACCACCGACGGGAGCGGGCTACAATGAGCAGTTCTTC.

The chain has TRBV12-3 or TRBV12-4 and TRBJ2-7, with 7 bases fitting TRBD1. The CDR3 totals 12 residues. The V and J ends lost 5 bases and 8 bases, in that order; junction bases with no gene match: 6. The CDR3: CASSPGTDQQYF. CDR3 DNA: TGTGCCAGCAGTCCGGGGACAGATCAGCAGTACTTC.